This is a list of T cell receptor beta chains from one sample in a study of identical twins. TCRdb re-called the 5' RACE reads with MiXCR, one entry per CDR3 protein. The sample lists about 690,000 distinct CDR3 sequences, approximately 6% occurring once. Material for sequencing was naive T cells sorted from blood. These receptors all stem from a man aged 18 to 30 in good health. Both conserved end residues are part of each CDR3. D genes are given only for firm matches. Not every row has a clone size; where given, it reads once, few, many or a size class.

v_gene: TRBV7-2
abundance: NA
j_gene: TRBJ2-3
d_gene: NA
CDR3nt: TGTGCCAGCAGCCGGTCCAGGGGCGATACGCAGTATTTT
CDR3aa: CASSRSRGDTQYF

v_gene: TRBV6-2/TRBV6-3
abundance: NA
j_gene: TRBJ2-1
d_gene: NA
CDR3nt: TGTGCCAGCAGTTACGAAGGGGGGCAGTTCTTC
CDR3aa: CASSYEGGQFF

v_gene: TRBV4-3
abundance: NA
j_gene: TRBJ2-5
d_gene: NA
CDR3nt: TGCGCCAGCAGCCCGGGACCTGGAGGGTCCCAGTACTTC
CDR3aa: CASSPGPGGSQYF

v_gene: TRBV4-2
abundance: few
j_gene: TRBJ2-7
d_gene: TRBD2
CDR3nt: TGTGCCAGCAGCCCCGCGACTAGCGGGAGATCCGAGCAGTACTTC
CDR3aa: CASSPATSGRSEQYF

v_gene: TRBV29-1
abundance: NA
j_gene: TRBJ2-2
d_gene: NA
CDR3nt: TGCAGCGCCAGGCTAGCTGTCACCGGGGAGCTGTTTTTT
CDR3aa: CSARLAVTGELFF

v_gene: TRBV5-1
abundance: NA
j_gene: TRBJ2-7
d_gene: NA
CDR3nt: TGCGCCAGCAGCTTTTATGAGGGCAGCTCCTACGAGCAGTACTTC
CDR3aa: CASSFYEGSSYEQYF

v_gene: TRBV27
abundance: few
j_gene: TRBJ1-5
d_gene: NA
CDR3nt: TGTGCCAGCAGTTTAGGGGGAAGGATAAATCAGCCCCAGCATTTT
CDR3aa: CASSLGGRINQPQHF

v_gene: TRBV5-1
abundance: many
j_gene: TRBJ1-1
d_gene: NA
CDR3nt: TGCGCCAGCAGCTTGGGGGCTAGGCCTGAAGCTTTCTTT
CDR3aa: CASSLGARPEAFF

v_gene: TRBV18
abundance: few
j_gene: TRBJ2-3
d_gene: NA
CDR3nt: TGTGCCAGCTCACCATTGTCTAGCTCTTATGGTCCAGATACGCAGTATTTT
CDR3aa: CASSPLSSSYGPDTQYF

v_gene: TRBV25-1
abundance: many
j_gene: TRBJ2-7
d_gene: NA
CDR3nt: TGTGCCAGCAGTTGGGGACCTTTCGTCGAGCAGTACTTC
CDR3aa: CASSWGPFVEQYF

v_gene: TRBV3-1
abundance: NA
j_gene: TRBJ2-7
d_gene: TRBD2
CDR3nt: TGTGCCAGCAGCCAAGAACGACTAGCGGGAGAAGAGGTGCAGTACTTC
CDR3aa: CASSQERLAGEEVQYF

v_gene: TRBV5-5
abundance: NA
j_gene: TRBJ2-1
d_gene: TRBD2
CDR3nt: TGTGCCAGCAGTTACGCGACTAGCGGGTTCGATGAGCAGTTCTTC
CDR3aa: CASSYATSGFDEQFF

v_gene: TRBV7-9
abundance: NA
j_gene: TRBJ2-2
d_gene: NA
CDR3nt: TGTGCCAGCGATCGCTCCGGACATGGTTTGGGACGGGAGCTGTTTTTT
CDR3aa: CASDRSGHGLGRELFF

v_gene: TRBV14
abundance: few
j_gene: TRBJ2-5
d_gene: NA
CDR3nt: TGTGCCAGCAGCCAAGCGTCTGGGGGCAGGGAGACCCAGTACTTC
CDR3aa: CASSQASGGRETQYF

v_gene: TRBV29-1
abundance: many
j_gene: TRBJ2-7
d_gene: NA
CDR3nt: TGCAGCGTTGCCCGGCAGGGGCCGTACCTGGAGCAGTACTTC
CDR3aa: CSVARQGPYLEQYF

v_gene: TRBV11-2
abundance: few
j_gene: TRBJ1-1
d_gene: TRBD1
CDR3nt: TGTGCCAGCAGCTTAGTCTCCCGACAGGGGAAAGGCACTGAAGCTTTCTTT
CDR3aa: CASSLVSRQGKGTEAFF

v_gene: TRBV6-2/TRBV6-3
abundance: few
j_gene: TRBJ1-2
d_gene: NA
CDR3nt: TGTGCCAGCAGTTTTAAGCGAACTGGGGACTATGGCTACACCTTC
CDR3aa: CASSFKRTGDYGYTF

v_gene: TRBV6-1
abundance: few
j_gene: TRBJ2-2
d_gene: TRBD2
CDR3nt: TGTGCCAGCACCACAGCGGGAGGGACCGGGGAGCTGTTTTTT
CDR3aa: CASTTAGGTGELFF

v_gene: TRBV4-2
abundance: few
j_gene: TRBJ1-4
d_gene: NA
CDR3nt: TGTGCCAGCAGCCGACCGGGGCGGACTAATGAAAAACTGTTTTTT
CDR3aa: CASSRPGRTNEKLFF

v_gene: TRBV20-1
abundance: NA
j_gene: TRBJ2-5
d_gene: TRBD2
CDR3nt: TGCAGTGCTAGAGAGCTAGCGGTACATCAAGAGACCCAGTACTTC
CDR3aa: CSARELAVHQETQYF

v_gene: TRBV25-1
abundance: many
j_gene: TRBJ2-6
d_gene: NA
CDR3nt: TGTGCCAGCAGTGGACTTATGCCTGGGGCCAACGTCCTGACTTTC
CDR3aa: CASSGLMPGANVLTF

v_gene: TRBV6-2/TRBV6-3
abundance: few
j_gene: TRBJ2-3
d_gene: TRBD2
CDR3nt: TGTGCCAGCAGTTACTCGATTGGACTAGCGGGAGGAAAACCAGATACGCAGTATTTT
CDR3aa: CASSYSIGLAGGKPDTQYF

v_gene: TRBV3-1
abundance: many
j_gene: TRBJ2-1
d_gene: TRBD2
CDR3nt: TGTGCCAGCAGCCAAGGGACTAGGGAGCAGTTCTTC
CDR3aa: CASSQGTREQFF

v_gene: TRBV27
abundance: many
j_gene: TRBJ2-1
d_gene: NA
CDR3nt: TGTGCCACACAGGACTCCTCCTACAATGAGCAGTTCTTC
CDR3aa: CATQDSSYNEQFF

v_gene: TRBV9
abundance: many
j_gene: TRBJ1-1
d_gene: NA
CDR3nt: TGTGCCAGCAGCGACGGAGGGTTAATGGGGTACACTGAAGCTTTCTTT
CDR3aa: CASSDGGLMGYTEAFF

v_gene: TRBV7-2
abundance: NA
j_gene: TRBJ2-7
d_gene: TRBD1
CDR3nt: TGTGCCAGCACCGTTGCCGGGACAGGGGACGAGCAGTACTTC
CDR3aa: CASTVAGTGDEQYF